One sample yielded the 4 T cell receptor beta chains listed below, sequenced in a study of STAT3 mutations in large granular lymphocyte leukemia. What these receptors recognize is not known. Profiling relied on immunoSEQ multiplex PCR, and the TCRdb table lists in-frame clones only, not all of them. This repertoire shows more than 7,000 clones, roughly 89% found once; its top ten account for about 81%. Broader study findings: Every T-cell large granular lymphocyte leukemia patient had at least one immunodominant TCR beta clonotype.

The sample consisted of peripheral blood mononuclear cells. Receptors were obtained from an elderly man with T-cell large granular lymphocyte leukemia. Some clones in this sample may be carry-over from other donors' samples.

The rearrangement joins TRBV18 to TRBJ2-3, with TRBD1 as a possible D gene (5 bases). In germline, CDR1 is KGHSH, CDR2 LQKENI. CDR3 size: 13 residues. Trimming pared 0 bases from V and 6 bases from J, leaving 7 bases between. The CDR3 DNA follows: TGTGCCAGCTCACCACCTTGGGGCGATACGCAGTATTTT. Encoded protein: CASSPPWGDTQYF. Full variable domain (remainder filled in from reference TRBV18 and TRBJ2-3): NAGVMQNPRHLVRRRGQEARLRCSPMKGHSHVYWYRQLPEEGLKFMVYLQKENIIDESGMPKERFSAEFPKEGPSILRIQQVVRGDSAAYFCASSPPWGDTQYFGPGTRLTVL.

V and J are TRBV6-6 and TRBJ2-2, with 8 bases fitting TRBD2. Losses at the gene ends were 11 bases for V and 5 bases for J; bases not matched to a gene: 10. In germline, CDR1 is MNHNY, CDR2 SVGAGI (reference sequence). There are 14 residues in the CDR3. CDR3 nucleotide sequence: TGTGCCGCCGGACTAGCCCTGCGGACCGGGGAGCTGTTTTTT. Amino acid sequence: CAAGLALRTGELFF.

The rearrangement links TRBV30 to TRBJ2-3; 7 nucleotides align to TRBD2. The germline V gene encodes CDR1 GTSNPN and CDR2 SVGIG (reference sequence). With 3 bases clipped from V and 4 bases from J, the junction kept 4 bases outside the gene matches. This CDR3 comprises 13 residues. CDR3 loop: CAWRTGGADTQYF. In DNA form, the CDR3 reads TGTGCCTGGAGGACGGGAGGAGCAGATACGCAGTATTTT.

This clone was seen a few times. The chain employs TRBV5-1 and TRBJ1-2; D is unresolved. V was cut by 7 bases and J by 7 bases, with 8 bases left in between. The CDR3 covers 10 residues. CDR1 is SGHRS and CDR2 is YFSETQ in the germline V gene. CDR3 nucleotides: TGCGCCAGCTCCGCGGGTGGCTACACCTTC. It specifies CASSAGGYTF.